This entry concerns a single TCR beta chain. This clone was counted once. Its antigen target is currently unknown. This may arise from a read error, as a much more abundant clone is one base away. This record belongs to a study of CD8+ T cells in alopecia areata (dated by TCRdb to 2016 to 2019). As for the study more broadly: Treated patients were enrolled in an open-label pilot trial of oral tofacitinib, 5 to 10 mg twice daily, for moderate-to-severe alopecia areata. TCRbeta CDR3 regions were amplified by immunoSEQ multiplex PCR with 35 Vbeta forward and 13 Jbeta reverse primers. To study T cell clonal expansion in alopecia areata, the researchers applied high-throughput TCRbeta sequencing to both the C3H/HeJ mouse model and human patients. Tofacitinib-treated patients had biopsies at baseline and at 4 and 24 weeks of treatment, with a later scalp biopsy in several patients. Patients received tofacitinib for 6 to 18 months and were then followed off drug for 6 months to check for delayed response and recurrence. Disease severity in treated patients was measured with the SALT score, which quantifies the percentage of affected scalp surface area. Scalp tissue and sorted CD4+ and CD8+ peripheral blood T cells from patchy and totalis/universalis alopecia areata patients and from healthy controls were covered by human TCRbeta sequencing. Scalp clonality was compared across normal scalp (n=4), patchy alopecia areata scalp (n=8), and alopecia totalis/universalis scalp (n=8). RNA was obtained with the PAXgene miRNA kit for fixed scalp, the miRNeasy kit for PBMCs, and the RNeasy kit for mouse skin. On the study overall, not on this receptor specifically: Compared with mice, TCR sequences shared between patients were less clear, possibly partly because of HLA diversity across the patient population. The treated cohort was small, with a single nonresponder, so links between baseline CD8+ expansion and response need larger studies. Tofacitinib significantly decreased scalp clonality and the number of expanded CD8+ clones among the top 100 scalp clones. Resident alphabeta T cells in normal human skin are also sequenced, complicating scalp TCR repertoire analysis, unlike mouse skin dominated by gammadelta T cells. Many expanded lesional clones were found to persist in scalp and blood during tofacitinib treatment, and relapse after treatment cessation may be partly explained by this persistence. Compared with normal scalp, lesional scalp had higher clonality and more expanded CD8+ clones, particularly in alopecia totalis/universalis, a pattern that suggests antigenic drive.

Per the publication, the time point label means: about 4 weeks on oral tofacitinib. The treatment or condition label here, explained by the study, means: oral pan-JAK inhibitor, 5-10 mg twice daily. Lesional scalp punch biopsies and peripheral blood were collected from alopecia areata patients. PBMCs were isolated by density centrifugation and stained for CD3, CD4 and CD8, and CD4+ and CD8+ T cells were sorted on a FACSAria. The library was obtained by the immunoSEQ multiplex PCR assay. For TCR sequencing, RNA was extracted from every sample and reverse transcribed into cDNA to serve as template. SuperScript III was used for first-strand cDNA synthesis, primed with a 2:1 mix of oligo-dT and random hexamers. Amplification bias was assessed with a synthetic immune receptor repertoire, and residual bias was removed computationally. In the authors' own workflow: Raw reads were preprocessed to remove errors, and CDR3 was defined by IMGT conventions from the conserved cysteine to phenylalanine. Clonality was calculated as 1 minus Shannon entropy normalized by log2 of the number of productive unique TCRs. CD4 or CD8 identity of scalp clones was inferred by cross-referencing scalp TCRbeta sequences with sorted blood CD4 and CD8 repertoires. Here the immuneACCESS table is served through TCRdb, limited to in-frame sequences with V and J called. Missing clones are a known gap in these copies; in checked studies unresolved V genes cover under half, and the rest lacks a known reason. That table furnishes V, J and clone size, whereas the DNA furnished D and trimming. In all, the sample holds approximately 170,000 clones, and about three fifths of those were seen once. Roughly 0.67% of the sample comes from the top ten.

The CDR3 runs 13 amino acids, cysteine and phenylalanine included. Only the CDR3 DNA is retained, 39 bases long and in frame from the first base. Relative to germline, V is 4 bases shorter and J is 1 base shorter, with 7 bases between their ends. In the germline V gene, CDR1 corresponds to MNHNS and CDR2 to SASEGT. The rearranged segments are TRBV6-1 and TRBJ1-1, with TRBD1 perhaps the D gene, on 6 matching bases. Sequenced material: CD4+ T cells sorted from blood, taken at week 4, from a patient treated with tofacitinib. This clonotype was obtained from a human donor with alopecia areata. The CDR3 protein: CASSGTANTEAFF. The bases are TGTGCCAGCAGTGGGACAGCGAACACTGAAGCTTTCTTT.